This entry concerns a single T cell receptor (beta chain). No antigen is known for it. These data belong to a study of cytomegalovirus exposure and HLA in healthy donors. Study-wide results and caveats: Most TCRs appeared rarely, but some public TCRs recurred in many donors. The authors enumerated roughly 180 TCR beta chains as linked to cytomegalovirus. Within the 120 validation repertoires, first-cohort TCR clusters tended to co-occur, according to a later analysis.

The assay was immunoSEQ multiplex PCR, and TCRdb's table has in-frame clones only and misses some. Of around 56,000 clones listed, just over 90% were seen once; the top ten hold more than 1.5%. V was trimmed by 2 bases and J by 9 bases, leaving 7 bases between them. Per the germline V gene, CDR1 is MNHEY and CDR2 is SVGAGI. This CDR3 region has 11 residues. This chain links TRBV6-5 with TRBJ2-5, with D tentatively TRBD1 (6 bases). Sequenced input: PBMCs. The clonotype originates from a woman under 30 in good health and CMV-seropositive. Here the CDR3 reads CASSYGGAQYF. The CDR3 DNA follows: TGTGCCAGCAGTTACGGGGGCGCCCAGTACTTC.